This T cell receptor (beta chain) was sequenced in a study of blood T cell repertoires in COVID-19. Assay used: immunoSEQ multiplex PCR; TCRdb lists only in-frame clones, some missing. This table has 180,000 or so clones, roughly 85% appearing once. Trimming pared 3 bases from V and 5 bases from J, leaving 7 bases between. The CDR3 has 12 amino acids. Germline lookup yields CDR1 KGHSH and CDR2 LQKENI. This clonotype was obtained from a woman in her fifties or sixties with acute or convalescent COVID-19. Sequenced material: peripheral blood. J is TRBJ2-5 and V is TRBV18; perhaps TRBD2 as D (6 bases). In nucleotides, the CDR3 is TGTGCCAGCTCACCGCGGGATGAGACCCAGTACTTC. This translates into CASSPRDETQYF.